This entry lists 17 T cell receptor beta chains sequenced from one sample in a study of blood T cell repertoires in COVID-19. Sequencing used immunoSEQ multiplex PCR; TCRdb keeps in-frame clones, though not all of them. The sample holds over 250,000 clones, roughly 90% seen once. Sequencing used PBMCs or T cells enriched from blood (not recorded which). Receptors originate from a man in his forties who had recovered from COVID-19.

V and J are TRBV5-6 and TRBJ1-4, with TRBD1 matching over 9 bases. This CDR3 has 15 amino acids. The germline CDR1 and CDR2 sequences are SGHDT and YYEEEE. The V segment lost 2 bases and the J segment 6 bases; nucleotides outside the gene matches: 5. CDR3 residues: CASSLQGARDEKLFF. As DNA, the CDR3 is TGTGCCAGCAGCTTACAGGGGGCGCGCGATGAAAAACTGTTTTTT.

This chain links TRBV4-3 with TRBJ2-7; 7 bases align to TRBD2. Germline-derived CDR1 and CDR2 are LGHNA and YSLEER. V gave up 3 bases and J gave up 4 bases; unmatched junction bases: 12. This CDR3 is built from 16 residues. The CDR3 DNA is TGCGCCAGCAGCCAGGGGTCGGGGAGGGCCGATTACGAGCAGTACTTC. This translates into CASSQGSGRADYEQYF.

This sequence joins TRBV29-1 and TRBJ1-4; the match to TRBD1 covers 12 bases. V lost 6 bases to trimming and J lost 8 bases; unmatched junction nucleotides: 4. The CDR3 totals 13 residues. Per the germline V gene, CDR1 is SQVTM and CDR2 is ANQGSEA. The CDR3: CSVGQGAREKLFF. The CDR3 DNA is TGCAGCGTGGGACAGGGGGCGAGGGAAAAACTGTTTTTT.

V and J are TRBV7-2 and TRBJ1-1; D perhaps matches TRBD1 (5 bases). Trimming stripped 1 base from V and 0 bases from J, with 12 bases between. Germline V CDR1 and CDR2: SGHTA, FQGNSA. This CDR3 comprises 16 residues. The CDR3 protein is CASSLDGQGVNTEAFF. The CDR3 DNA reads as TGTGCCAGCAGCTTAGATGGTCAGGGCGTGAACACTGAAGCTTTCTTT. The full variable domain, its missing parts supplied by reference TRBV7-2 and TRBJ1-1, is GAGVSQSPSNKVTEKGKDVELRCDPISGHTALYWYRQSLGQGLEFLIYFQGNSAPDKSGLPSDRFSAERTGGSVSTLTIQRTQQEDSAVYLCASSLDGQGVNTEAFFGQGTRLTVV.

The gene calls are TRBV19 and TRBJ2-7, with D possibly TRBD2 on 6 matching bases. V lost 8 bases, J lost 2 bases, and 13 bases lay in between. Germline V gene data show CDR1 as LNHDA and CDR2 as SQIVND (reference sequence). This CDR3 is 13 amino acids long. CDR3 in DNA: TGTGCCAGTGGGACTCATGGGGCCTACGAGCAGTACTTC. Its translation: CASGTHGAYEQYF. Using reference TRBV19 and TRBJ2-7 for the parts outside the CDR3, the full variable domain is DGGITQSPKYLFRKEGQNVTLSCEQNLNHDAMYWYRQDPGQGLRLIYYSQIVNDFQKGDIAEGYSVSREKKESFPLTVTSAQKNPTAFYLCASGTHGAYEQYFGPGTRLTVT.

The table lists this clone with a count of one. This chain links TRBV7-9 with TRBJ1-4; D call uncertain. From germline, CDR1 is SEHNR and CDR2 FQNEAQ (reference sequence). The CDR3 covers 13 residues. V lost 6 bases and J lost 8, with 13 bases in between. CDR3 nucleotides: TGTGCCAGCAGTCCCGAGGGTCTCGAAAAACTGTTTTTT. This codes for CASSPEGLEKLFF.

This clone was picked up one time. This chain uses TRBV28 with TRBJ2-4, with 8 bases fitting TRBD1. The V gene's germline CDR1 is MDHEN and CDR2 SYDVKM. J was trimmed by 8 bases and V by 3 bases; bases with no gene match: 6. The CDR3 extends over 14 amino acids. The CDR3: CASSLDRARDIQYF. CDR3 DNA: TGTGCCAGCAGTTTGGACAGGGCCAGGGACATTCAGTACTTC. Based on the CDR3 plus reference TRBV28 and TRBJ2-4, the full variable domain is DVKVTQSSRYLVKRTGEKVFLECVQDMDHENMFWYRQDPGLGLRLIYFSYDVKMKEKGDIPEGYSVSREKKERFSLILESASTNQTSMYLCASSLDRARDIQYFGAGTRLSVL.

The V call is TRBV11-3, the J call TRBJ2-3, with 8 bases identical to TRBD2. V trimming: 5 bases; J trimming: 2 bases; junction bases outside the gene matches: 9. Germline lookup yields CDR1 SGHNT and CDR2 YENEEA. The CDR3 loop spans 16 amino acids. CDR3 nucleotides: TGTGCCAGCAGCACCCGGGGGGGGCTTGACACAGATACGCAGTATTTT. Its translation: CASSTRGGLDTDTQYF.

The V call is TRBV6-2 or TRBV6-3, the J call TRBJ1-1; no reliable D call. Germline lookup yields CDR1 MNHEY and CDR2 SVGEGT. V lost 6 bases to trimming and J lost 3 bases, with 20 bases between them. The CDR3 is 16 amino acids. CDR3 protein: CASSPYRLTVDTEAFF. CDR3 nucleotides: TGTGCCAGCAGCCCTTATAGACTAACGGTGGACACTGAAGCTTTCTTT.

The chain couples TRBV3-1 (or the pseudogene TRBV3-2) to TRBJ2-7, with D uncertain. CDR3 length: 12 residues. V shed 0 bases and J shed 3 bases, with 3 bases lying between them. Germline CDR1 and CDR2: LGHDT and YNNKEL (reference sequence). Here the CDR3 DNA reads TGTGCCAGCAGCCAAGACAGCTACGAGCAGTACTTC. Its protein is CASSQDSYEQYF.

This rearrangement joins TRBV18 to TRBJ1-6, with 7 nucleotides matching TRBD1. CDR1 and CDR2 from the germline V gene are KGHSH and LQKENI. This CDR3 is 14 amino acids long. The V and J ends lost 6 bases and 4 bases, in that order; junction bases with no gene match: 3. CDR3: CASSLGQYNSPLHF. CDR3 DNA: TGTGCCAGCTCGCTGGGACAGTATAATTCACCCCTCCACTTT.

This chain connects TRBV5-1 to TRBJ2-7, with D perhaps matching TRBD1 (7 bases). CDR1 SGHRS and CDR2 YFSETQ come from the germline V gene. The CDR3 contains 13 residues. Trimming shortened V by 4 bases and J by 12 bases, and 20 bases separated the two germline ends. This CDR3 is CASSVRGAPARYF. The CDR3 DNA is TGCGCCAGCAGCGTCAGGGGGGCACCTGCTAGGTACTTC. Looking up the rest from reference TRBV5-1 and TRBJ2-7 gives the full variable domain: KAGVTQTPRYLIKTRGQQVTLSCSPISGHRSVSWYQQTPGQGLQFLFEYFSETQRNKGNFPGRFSGRQFSNSRSEMNVSTLELGDSALYLCASSVRGAPARYFGPGTRLTVT.

The gene calls are TRBV4-2 and TRBJ1-2, with TRBD1 matching over 9 bases. The germline CDR1 and CDR2 sequences are LGHNA and YNFKEQ. The J segment lost 4 bases and the V segment lost 4 bases, leaving 7 bases of the junction unmatched. The CDR3 extends over 15 amino acids. Written as DNA, the CDR3 is TGTGCCAGCAGCCCCGGACAGGGGTCGGGCTATGGCTACACCTTC. This encodes CASSPGQGSGYGYTF.

The chain carries TRBV24-1 and TRBJ2-1; 7 nucleotides match TRBD2. V gave up 6 bases and J gave up 4 bases; unmatched junction bases: 8. Germline CDR1 and CDR2: KGHDR and SFDVKD. The CDR3 is made up of 15 amino acids. Here the CDR3 DNA reads TGTGCCACCAGTTTGGGCGGGAGTGTATACAATGAGCAGTTCTTC. The encoded protein is CATSLGGSVYNEQFF.

There are a few counts of this clone. The V and J genes are TRBV2 and TRBJ1-1; 7 nucleotides line up with TRBD1. V trimming: 7 bases; J trimming: 1 base; junction bases outside the gene matches: 6. Germline CDR1 SNHLY, CDR2 FYNNEI. CDR3 length: 14 amino acids. CDR3 coding DNA: TGTGCCAGCACCATCAGGACAGGGAACACTGAAGCTTTCTTT. Amino acid sequence: CASTIRTGNTEAFF.

The chain links TRBV2 to TRBJ2-7; maybe TRBD1 (6 bases). This CDR3 has 13 residues. Trimming took off 10 bases at V and 4 bases at J, with 17 bases between the two ends. From germline, CDR1 is SNHLY and CDR2 FYNNEI. In DNA, the CDR3 is TGTGCCACCTTCGGCAGGGGTCAATACGAGCAGTACTTC. Protein: CATFGRGQYEQYF.

The chain recombines TRBV19 with TRBJ2-3; D might be TRBD1 (5 bases). From germline, CDR1 is LNHDA and CDR2 SQIVND (reference sequence). The CDR3 contains 13 residues. The V gene lost 2 bases and the J gene lost 4 bases, with 7 bases spanning the gap. CDR3 coding DNA: TGTGCCAGTAGTATATACAGGTCAGATACGCAGTATTTT. Residues: CASSIYRSDTQYF.